Shown below are 32 T cell receptor beta chains from a single sample sequenced in a study of blood T cell repertoires in COVID-19. Profiled with immunoSEQ multiplex PCR; TCRdb holds only in-frame clones, not every one. The sample has some 460,000 clones, approximately 90% seen once; the top ten hold around 4.4%. Sequencing was performed on peripheral blood. These receptors were collected from a woman aged 30 to 39 with acute or convalescent COVID-19.

The rearrangement joins TRBV6-5 to TRBJ1-1; 8 nucleotides line up with TRBD1. CDR1 is MNHEY and CDR2 is SVGAGI in the germline V gene. V dropped 6 bases and J dropped 7; count of bases not matched to a gene: 10. This CDR3 comprises 14 residues. The CDR3 bases are TGTGCCAGCAGAGTAAAGACAGGGGCGAATGAAGCTTTCTTT. It is translated as CASRVKTGANEAFF.

This rearrangement joins TRBV4-1 to TRBJ2-3; 10 bases agree with TRBD2. CDR3 length: 15 amino acids. Germline-derived CDR1 and CDR2 are MGHRA and YSYEKL. Losses at the gene ends were 4 bases for V and 6 bases for J; bases not matched to a gene: 7. The CDR3 sequence is CASSPSGGAGDTQYF. The DNA of the CDR3 is TGCGCCAGCAGCCCTAGCGGGGGTGCAGGGGATACGCAGTATTTT.

The chain couples TRBV19 to TRBJ1-2, with a possible D match to TRBD1 (6 bases). Germline V lookup: CDR1 LNHDA, CDR2 SQIVND (reference sequence). The V end lost 3 bases, the J end lost 6 bases, and 14 bases lay between the germline ends. There are 14 residues in the CDR3. This CDR3 reads CASSMSPGEHGYTF. In DNA, the CDR3 is TGTGCCAGTAGTATGAGCCCAGGGGAACATGGCTACACCTTC.

The chain has TRBV2 and TRBJ2-2; 8 bases match TRBD1. The germline gives CDR1 SNHLY, CDR2 FYNNEI. Trimming at V came to 4 bases and at J to 3 bases, leaving 4 bases not matched to a gene. There are 15 residues in the CDR3. This CDR3 reads CASSADRAYTGELFF. The CDR3 DNA reads as TGTGCCAGCAGTGCGGACAGGGCGTACACCGGGGAGCTGTTTTTT.

The chain recombines TRBV6-2 or TRBV6-3 with TRBJ2-5; 10 nucleotides align to TRBD1. Germline assignment: CDR1 MNHEY and CDR2 SVGEGT. J lost 2 bases, V lost 5 bases, and 8 bases had no gene match. The CDR3 runs to 16 residues. This chain's CDR3 is CASSIRQGAVQETQYF. CDR3 bases: TGTGCCAGCAGTATCCGACAGGGGGCCGTACAAGAGACCCAGTACTTC.

This clone was counted only a few times. The chain employs TRBV2 and TRBJ1-5; D is possibly TRBD1 (6 bases). Per germline, CDR1 SNHLY and CDR2 FYNNEI. The V and J ends lost 7 bases and 3 bases respectively, with 13 bases between them. The CDR3 is made up of 14 amino acids. The chain's CDR3 is CASNGGLPNQPQHF. In nucleotides, the CDR3 is TGTGCCAGCAACGGGGGGCTTCCCAATCAGCCCCAGCATTTT.

The chain joins TRBV5-1 to TRBJ1-3; no definite D call. In germline, CDR1 is SGHRS, CDR2 YFSETQ. The CDR3 runs 14 residues. The V end was cut by 0 bases, the J end by 0 bases, with 4 bases between. The CDR3 region is CASSLAVSGNTIYF. CDR3 nucleotide sequence: TGCGCCAGCAGCTTGGCCGTCTCTGGAAACACCATATATTTT.

The chain links TRBV6-5 to TRBJ1-3; 10 nucleotides agree with TRBD1. This CDR3 contains 14 residues. CDR1 and CDR2 from the germline V gene are MNHEY and SVGAGI. Trimming at V came to 7 bases and at J to 1 base, leaving 1 base not matched to a gene. The CDR3 sequence is CASKDRGSGNTIYF. In DNA form, the CDR3 reads TGTGCCAGCAAGGACAGGGGGTCTGGAAACACCATATATTTT.

This sequence joins TRBV4-2 and TRBJ2-1; D possibly corresponds to TRBD2 (6 bases). With 5 bases removed from V and 8 bases from J, the gap between germline ends came to 19 bases. The CDR3 has 15 amino acids. In germline, CDR1 is LGHNA, CDR2 YNFKEQ. The CDR3 protein is CASSVRLGGEDEQFF. CDR3 coding DNA: TGTGCCAGCAGCGTCCGACTAGGTGGGGAAGATGAGCAGTTCTTC.

The chain is built from TRBV12-3 or TRBV12-4 and TRBJ1-4; 7 bases fit TRBD1. The CDR3 has 13 residues. Unmatched junction bases numbered 1, after V lost 2 bases and J lost 7 bases. The CDR3 loop reads CASSLRGREKLFF. The CDR3 bases are TGTGCCAGCAGTTTAAGGGGGCGTGAAAAACTGTTTTTT.

This chain joins TRBV3-1 (or the pseudogene TRBV3-2) and TRBJ2-4; 7 nucleotides line up with TRBD1. The V gene's germline CDR1 is LGHDT and CDR2 YNNKEL (reference sequence). The CDR3 loop spans 15 amino acids. V lost 6 bases, J lost 0 bases, and 5 bases stayed unmatched. CDR3: CASSRTGLAKNIQYF. Written as DNA, the CDR3 is TGTGCCAGCAGTCGGACAGGACTAGCCAAAAACATTCAGTACTTC.

The CDR3 DNA sequence: TGTGCCAGCAGCCCCCGGGCGGGTGGCGGCACCGGGGAGCTGTTTTTT. Its protein is CASSPRAGGGTGELFF. The V and J genes are TRBV5-4 and TRBJ2-2; D perhaps matches TRBD2 (5 bases). The CDR3 consists of 16 residues. Germline V CDR1 and CDR2: SGHNT, YYREEE (reference sequence). V was pared by 4 bases and J by 4 bases, with 17 bases between.

The chain is built from TRBV5-1 and TRBJ1-5, with D uncertain. Per germline, CDR1 SGHRS and CDR2 YFSETQ. V shed 0 bases and J shed 2 bases, with 6 bases lying between them. This CDR3 comprises 14 residues. Written as DNA, the CDR3 is TGCGCCAGCAGCTTGGGGGAGGGCAATCAGCCCCAGCATTTT. Its protein product is CASSLGEGNQPQHF.

The chain carries TRBV30 and TRBJ2-2, with D unclear. Germline V gene lookup returns CDR1 GTSNPN and CDR2 SVGIG (reference sequence). The CDR3 is made up of 13 amino acids. The ends were cut back, 0 bases at V and 4 bases at J, with 6 bases in the middle. The CDR3 DNA sequence: TGTGCCTGGAGTGTCAGGCGCACCGGGGAGCTGTTTTTT. Translating gives CAWSVRRTGELFF.

The chain links TRBV10-1 to TRBJ2-5; 7 positions match TRBD1. The CDR3 contains 13 residues. V was clipped by 0 bases and J by 7 bases; unmatched bases: 2. Germline CDR1 WNHNN, CDR2 SYGVQD (reference sequence). The CDR3 is CASSESTGTTQYF. The CDR3 DNA reads as TGCGCCAGCAGTGAGTCGACAGGGACGACCCAGTACTTC.

This sequence joins TRBV13 and TRBJ2-4; tentatively, D is TRBD2 (5 bases). The CDR3 consists of 17 residues. The V gene's germline CDR1 is PRHDT and CDR2 FYEKMQ (reference sequence). The ends were cut back, 6 bases at V and 1 base at J, with 19 bases in the middle. The CDR3: CASSFGSRPGAKNIQYF. CDR3 in DNA: TGTGCCAGCAGTTTCGGGTCCCGCCCGGGGGCCAAAAACATTCAGTACTTC.

The chain employs TRBV9 and TRBJ2-2; 15 positions match TRBD2. Trimming removed 3 bases from V and 3 bases from J; junction bases left unmatched: 6. Germline V CDR1 and CDR2: SGDLS, YYNGEE. The CDR3 runs 18 residues. CDR3: CASSAGTSGGHYTGELFF. In DNA, the CDR3 is TGTGCCAGCAGCGCAGGGACTAGCGGGGGGCATTACACCGGGGAGCTGTTTTTT.

This chain uses TRBV12-3 or TRBV12-4 with TRBJ1-4, with TRBD1 identical over 9 bases. CDR3 size: 13 residues. V gave up 4 bases and J gave up 9 bases; unmatched junction bases: 3. The DNA for the CDR3 is TGTGCCAGCAGTTCGGGACAGGGACAAAAACTGTTTTTT. Translating gives CASSSGQGQKLFF.

Comments on this clone: Other DNA sequences within the sample encode an identical CDR3. The chain is built from TRBV3-1 (or the pseudogene TRBV3-2) and TRBJ1-1; tentative D call: TRBD1 (5 bases). Trimming pared 1 base from V and 4 bases from J, leaving 10 bases between. The length of the CDR3 is 14 residues. Looked up from germline, CDR1 is LGHDT and CDR2 is YNNKEL (reference sequence). The CDR3 protein is CASSQVQGSTEAFF. In DNA form, the CDR3 reads TGTGCCAGCAGCCAAGTTCAGGGAAGCACTGAAGCTTTCTTT.

The table lists this clone with a count of one. The chain uses TRBV7-2 and TRBJ2-5; D perhaps matches TRBD2 (6 bases). Germline assignment: CDR1 SGHTA and CDR2 FQGNSA. Trimming shortened V by 1 base and J by 7 bases, and 10 bases separated the two germline ends. This CDR3 comprises 13 residues. As DNA, the CDR3 is TGTGCCAGCAGCTTAGGCGGGGCAGGGACCCAGTACTTC. This sequence encodes CASSLGGAGTQYF.

This sequence joins TRBV5-4 and TRBJ1-1, with 7 bases identical to TRBD1. Germline V gene data show CDR1 as SGHNT and CDR2 as YYREEE (reference sequence). CDR3 size: 15 residues. The trim removed 4 bases at V and 4 bases at J, leaving 10 bases unmatched. The CDR3 DNA is TGTGCCAGCAGCCTACTCGGACAGGCGGTCACTGAAGCTTTCTTT. Protein: CASSLLGQAVTEAFF. The full variable domain, in which reference TRBV5-4 and TRBJ1-1 provide the parts outside the CDR3, is ETGVTQSPTHLIKTRGQQVTLRCSSQSGHNTVSWYQQALGQGPQFIFQYYREEENGRGNFPPRFSGLQFPNYSSELNVNALELDDSALYLCASSLLGQAVTEAFFGQGTRLTVV.

The V and J genes are TRBV11-2 and TRBJ2-2; possible D gene TRBD1, 5 bases. The CDR3 covers 16 residues. Trimming stripped 3 bases from V and 0 bases from J, with 11 bases between. Germline V gene sequence: CDR1 SGHAT, CDR2 FQNNGV. The CDR3 bases are TGTGCCAGCAGCTTTCCCCGCAGGGCGAACACCGGGGAGCTGTTTTTT. Its translation: CASSFPRRANTGELFF.

The chain carries TRBV28 and TRBJ1-5; TRBD1 might be the D (5 bases). The CDR3 runs 13 residues. With 2 bases removed from V and 8 bases from J, the gap between germline ends came to 10 bases. Germline loops: CDR1 MDHEN, CDR2 SYDVKM. The CDR3 DNA reads TGTGCCAGCAGTTTACCAGGGAGGGAGCCCCAGCATTTT. Translating it yields CASSLPGREPQHF.

V usage is TRBV6-5 and J usage is TRBJ2-1, with D possibly matching TRBD1 (6 bases). This CDR3 is 15 amino acids long. V lost 6 bases and J lost 1, with 13 bases in between. Germline V CDR1 and CDR2: MNHEY, SVGAGI. The CDR3 DNA follows: TGTGCCAGCAGCAATACAGGGCGGTCCTACAATGAGCAGTTCTTC. This sequence encodes CASSNTGRSYNEQFF.

This clone was detected only once. The CDR3 sequence is CASSSGTESYTF. The CDR3 bases are TGTGCCAGCAGCTCCGGGACAGAGAGCTACACCTTC. The chain employs TRBV7-8 and TRBJ1-2, with 7 bases fitting TRBD1. CDR1 and CDR2 (germline): SGHVS, FQNEAQ. The CDR3 has 12 residues. V gave up 4 bases and J gave up 9 bases; unmatched junction bases: 5. Combining the CDR3 with reference TRBV7-8 and TRBJ1-2 gives the whole variable domain GAGVSQSPRYKVAKRGQDVALRCDPISGHVSLFWYQQALGQGPEFLTYFQNEAQLDKSGLPSDRFFAERPEGSVSTLKIQRTQQEDSAVYLCASSSGTESYTFGSGTRLTVV.

The chain links TRBV6-5 to TRBJ2-2; perhaps TRBD1 as D (5 bases). The germline V gene has CDR1 MNHEY and CDR2 SVGAGI. The V and J ends lost 2 bases and 5 bases respectively, with 9 bases between them. This CDR3 has 14 residues. This CDR3 is CASSYVRTTGELFF. CDR3 DNA sequence: TGTGCCAGCAGTTACGTCAGGACAACCGGGGAGCTGTTTTTT.

This clone appeared a few times. The chain recombines TRBV28 with TRBJ2-7; 7 bases agree with TRBD1. Germline trimming cut 7 bases from V and 6 bases from J; bases unmatched to any gene: 6. Germline loops: CDR1 MDHEN, CDR2 SYDVKM. CDR3 size: 12 residues. CDR3 coding DNA: TGTGCCAGCATTTCAACAGGGGTCGAGCAGTACTTC. Encoded protein: CASISTGVEQYF.

This clone has more than one count but fewer than ten. The CDR3 region is CASSLGTGYEQYF. The CDR3 bases are TGTGCCAGCAGCTTAGGGACAGGCTACGAGCAGTACTTC. The V and J genes are TRBV7-2 and TRBJ2-7; TRBD1 agrees at 7 bases. Germline trimming cut 1 base from V and 3 bases from J; bases unmatched to any gene: 0. Per the germline V gene, CDR1 is SGHTA and CDR2 is FQGNSA. The CDR3 runs 13 residues.

The chain uses TRBV4-1 and TRBJ2-3; 7 bases align to TRBD2. Trimming took 0 bases from V and 1 from J; bases not matched to a gene: 4. CDR3 size: 16 residues. Germline assignment: CDR1 MGHRA and CDR2 YSYEKL. As DNA, the CDR3 is TGCGCCAGCAGCCAAGATCAAGGGAGGGGCACAGATACGCAGTATTTT. It translates to CASSQDQGRGTDTQYF.

This clone was picked up one time. The chain carries TRBV29-1 and TRBJ1-2; 8 nucleotides align to TRBD1. Losses at the gene ends were 6 bases for V and 0 bases for J; bases not matched to a gene: 9. The CDR3 loop spans 15 amino acids. Looked up from germline, CDR1 is SQVTM and CDR2 is ANQGSEA. CDR3 sequence: CSVPFQGASNYGYTF. The CDR3 DNA sequence: TGCAGCGTCCCCTTCCAGGGGGCTTCTAACTATGGCTACACCTTC.

The chain has TRBV15 and TRBJ1-1; 9 bases are a match to TRBD1. J was trimmed by 7 bases and V by 5 bases; bases with no gene match: 11. The CDR3 loop spans 15 amino acids. The germline gives CDR1 LNHNV, CDR2 YYDKDF (reference sequence). CDR3 protein: CATSSQDRGGLEAFF. The CDR3 DNA sequence: TGTGCCACCAGCTCTCAGGACAGGGGAGGCCTTGAAGCTTTCTTT.

V is TRBV15 and J is TRBJ2-1; 7 nucleotides agree with TRBD2. CDR1 is LNHNV and CDR2 is YYDKDF in the germline V gene (reference sequence). The junction had 6 bases not matched to a gene; V was cut back by 0 bases and J by 4 bases. The CDR3 spans 16 residues. CDR3 region: CATSREPWGGYNEQFF. The CDR3 DNA reads as TGTGCCACCAGCAGAGAACCCTGGGGGGGTTACAATGAGCAGTTCTTC.